The 28 T cell receptor beta chains given below trace back to one sample, sequenced in a study of cytomegalovirus exposure and HLA in healthy donors (dated by TCRdb to the late 2010s). Library preparation employed the immunoSEQ multiplex PCR assay. Entries here come from immuneACCESS through TCRdb and include only in-frame sequences with V and J called. Some clones fail to appear in such tables; in the studies checked, an unresolved V gene covers under half of the shortfall, and the cause of the remainder is unknown. This sample is represented by roughly 130,000 clones; 90% of them were singletons. About 6.4% of the sample goes to the ten largest clones. What was sequenced was PBMCs. The receptors shown here come from a woman in her twenties or thirties in good health and CMV-seropositive.

This rearrangement joins TRBV2 to TRBJ1-5, with no clear D. Germline V gene sequence: CDR1 SNHLY, CDR2 FYNNEI. The V end was cut by 8 bases, the J end by 4 bases, with 9 bases between. The CDR3 contains 12 residues. The CDR3 spells CASGGLNQPQHF. The DNA for the CDR3 is TGTGCCAGCGGCGGCTTGAATCAGCCCCAGCATTTT. Using reference TRBV2 and TRBJ1-5 for the parts outside the CDR3, the full variable domain is EPEVTQTPSHQVTQMGQEVILRCVPISNHLYFYWYRQILGQKVEFLVSFYNNEISEKSEIFDDQFSVERPDGSNFTLKIRSTKLEDSAMYFCASGGLNQPQHFGDGTRLSIL.

The chain links TRBV2 to TRBJ2-3; tentatively, D is TRBD2 (6 bases). Germline V CDR1 and CDR2: SNHLY, FYNNEI. Trimming left V 4 bases short and J 0 bases short, with 23 bases between. This CDR3 is built from 19 residues. CDR3 sequence: CASSALELGEDRSTDTQYF. The CDR3 bases are TGTGCCAGCAGTGCCCTCGAGTTGGGGGAGGACCGGAGCACAGATACGCAGTATTTT.

This clone was picked up one time. This chain joins TRBV12-5 and TRBJ2-2, with D possibly matching TRBD1 (6 bases). Germline CDR1 LGHNT, CDR2 FRNRAP. Trimming removed 7 bases from V and 0 bases from J, with 18 bases in between. The CDR3 extends over 17 amino acids. Written as DNA, the CDR3 is TGTGCTAGTGTTTTAGACAGGTCTCCTCCGAACACCGGGGAGCTGTTTTTT. Protein: CASVLDRSPPNTGELFF. Complete variable domain (other parts from reference TRBV12-5 and TRBJ2-2): DARVTQTPRHKVTEMGQEVTMRCQPILGHNTVFWYRQTMMQGLELLAYFRNRAPLDDSGMPKDRFSAEMPDATLATLKIQPSEPRDSAVYFCASVLDRSPPNTGELFFGEGSRLTVL.

The sample holds a few counts of this clone. This chain connects TRBV25-1 to TRBJ1-5; TRBD1 agrees at 7 bases. The length of the CDR3 is 16 residues. The J segment lost 3 bases and the V segment lost 5 bases, leaving 10 bases of the junction unmatched. From germline, CDR1 is MGHDK and CDR2 SYGVNS. The DNA of the CDR3 is TGTGCCAGCAGTAGTGAGGGGGCTAGAGTCAATCAGCCCCAGCATTTT. This encodes CASSSEGARVNQPQHF.

This chain joins TRBV19 and TRBJ2-1; D not resolved. The CDR3 totals 16 residues. Trimming cost V 4 bases and J 0 bases, with 13 bases left between them. Germline V gives CDR1 LNHDA, CDR2 SQIVND (reference sequence). CDR3 DNA sequence: TGTGCCAGTAGTAAGAGATCTCTAAGCTCCTACAATGAGCAGTTCTTC. It codes for CASSKRSLSSYNEQFF.

The chain carries TRBV7-2 and TRBJ2-7; TRBD1 matches 8 bases. The V gene end was trimmed by 4 bases and the J gene end by 5 bases; junction bases not matched to a gene: 7. Looked up from germline, CDR1 is SGHTA and CDR2 is FQGNSA. This CDR3 is built from 14 residues. For the CDR3, the DNA is TGTGCCAGCAGCTCGAGACAGGGGATCAACGAGCAGTACTTC. Amino acid sequence: CASSSRQGINEQYF.

The chain uses TRBV4-2 and TRBJ2-3; TRBD2 agrees at 7 bases. Germline V gene lookup returns CDR1 LGHNA and CDR2 YNFKEQ. This CDR3 contains 17 residues. V shed 0 bases, J shed 4 bases, and the junction held 10 bases outside the gene matches. The CDR3 loop reads CASSQDVGRGVADTQYF. CDR3 bases: TGTGCCAGCAGCCAAGATGTGGGCCGGGGGGTCGCAGATACGCAGTATTTT.

This chain uses TRBV5-1 with TRBJ2-2; unclear D gene. V was pared by 0 bases and J by 7 bases, with 7 bases between. This CDR3 spans 13 amino acids. Germline V gene lookup returns CDR1 SGHRS and CDR2 YFSETQ. CDR3 coding DNA: TGCGCCAGCAGCTTGGGCCCGGGCGGGGAGCTGTTTTTT. The encoded protein is CASSLGPGGELFF.

The chain has TRBV20-1 and TRBJ2-7, with a tentative D call TRBD2 (6 bases). The CDR3 runs 11 residues. Germline-derived CDR1 and CDR2 are DFQATT and SNEGSKA (reference sequence). Trimming removed 7 bases from V and 6 bases from J, with 13 bases in between. The CDR3 DNA reads as TGCAGTGAAGGGCCGGAGGGCGAGCAGTACTTC. It yields the protein CSEGPEGEQYF.

V and J are TRBV7-8 and TRBJ2-7; 13 nucleotides agree with TRBD2. With 5 bases clipped from V and 1 base from J, the junction kept 11 bases outside the gene matches. Germline-derived CDR1 and CDR2 are SGHVS and FQNEAQ. The CDR3 runs 18 residues. The CDR3 here is CASSPNLLAGGESYEQYF. The CDR3 bases are TGTGCCAGCAGCCCCAACTTACTAGCGGGAGGGGAATCCTACGAGCAGTACTTC.

This chain joins TRBV7-2 and TRBJ2-1, with 7 positions matching TRBD1. Trimming removed 5 bases from V and 8 bases from J; junction bases left unmatched: 3. The CDR3 loop spans 12 amino acids. Germline V gene data show CDR1 as SGHTA and CDR2 as FQGNSA. The CDR3 loop reads CASSLTGDEQFF. The CDR3 DNA sequence: TGTGCCAGCAGCCTTACAGGGGATGAGCAGTTCTTC. The whole variable domain, remainder taken from reference TRBV7-2 and TRBJ2-1, is GAGVSQSPSNKVTEKGKDVELRCDPISGHTALYWYRQSLGQGLEFLIYFQGNSAPDKSGLPSDRFSAERTGGSVSTLTIQRTQQEDSAVYLCASSLTGDEQFFGPGTRLTVL.

J is TRBJ1-4 and V is TRBV19; 7 bases are a match to TRBD1. Unmatched junction bases numbered 8, after V lost 6 bases and J lost 7 bases. Germline V gene lookup returns CDR1 LNHDA and CDR2 SQIVND (reference sequence). The CDR3 runs 14 residues. For the CDR3, the DNA is TGTGCCAGTAGGCGGGGACAGACGCCTGAAAAACTGTTTTTT. Encoded protein: CASRRGQTPEKLFF. The variable domain in full, with the rest retrieved from reference TRBV19 and TRBJ1-4, is DGGITQSPKYLFRKEGQNVTLSCEQNLNHDAMYWYRQDPGQGLRLIYYSQIVNDFQKGDIAEGYSVSREKKESFPLTVTSAQKNPTAFYLCASRRGQTPEKLFFGSGTQLSVL.

The V gene is TRBV7-9, the J gene TRBJ2-7; perhaps TRBD1 as D (5 bases). Germline CDR1 and CDR2: SEHNR and FQNEAQ (reference sequence). The CDR3 sequence is 12 residues long. The ends were cut back, 5 bases at V and 2 bases at J, with 7 bases in the middle. This CDR3 is CASSQTAYEQYF. As DNA, the CDR3 is TGTGCCAGCAGCCAGACAGCCTACGAGCAGTACTTC. Filled out from reference TRBV7-9 and TRBJ2-7, the complete variable domain reads DTGVSQNPRHKITKRGQNVTFRCDPISEHNRLYWYRQTLGQGPEFLTYFQNEAQLEKSRLLSDRFSAERPKGSFSTLEIQRTEQGDSAMYLCASSQTAYEQYFGPGTRLTVT.

The chain carries TRBV9 and TRBJ1-1; D may be TRBD1 (6 bases). V shed 5 bases and J shed 0 bases, with 23 bases lying between them. The CDR3 has 18 amino acids. Germline V CDR1 and CDR2: SGDLS, YYNGEE. The CDR3 spells CASRDSFLAGDMNTEAFF. CDR3 bases: TGTGCCAGCAGGGACAGTTTCCTAGCGGGGGATATGAACACTGAAGCTTTCTTT. Combining the CDR3 with reference TRBV9 and TRBJ1-1 gives the whole variable domain DSGVTQTPKHLITATGQRVTLRCSPRSGDLSVYWYQQSLDQGLQFLIQYYNGEERAKGNILERFSAQQFPDLHSELNLSSLELGDSALYFCASRDSFLAGDMNTEAFFGQGTRLTVV.

The gene calls are TRBV27 and TRBJ2-5; the match to TRBD2 covers 13 bases. The CDR3 runs to 13 residues. Losses at the gene ends were 6 bases for V and 6 bases for J; bases not matched to a gene: 1. Per the germline V gene, CDR1 is MNHEY and CDR2 is SMNVEV (reference sequence). This CDR3 is CASSGTSGKTQYF. The CDR3 DNA sequence: TGTGCCAGCAGCGGGACTAGCGGGAAGACCCAGTACTTC.

This clone came up once. This chain uses TRBV5-4 with TRBJ1-1; no firm D call. V gave up 0 bases and J gave up 3 bases, with 12 bases separating them. The CDR3 spans 15 residues. The germline V gene encodes CDR1 SGHNT and CDR2 YYREEE (reference sequence). In nucleotides, the CDR3 is TGTGCCAGCAGCTTGGCCCATTCAGGTTACACTGAAGCTTTCTTT. Translation gives CASSLAHSGYTEAFF.

This clone was observed a few times. V and J are TRBV6-1 and TRBJ2-1, with TRBD2 as a possible D gene (6 bases). The CDR3 extends over 14 amino acids. Germline V gene lookup returns CDR1 MNHNS and CDR2 SASEGT. The ends were cut back, 8 bases at V and 0 bases at J, with 11 bases in the middle. For the CDR3, the DNA is TGTGCCAGCGGTGGCGGGGTCTCCTACAATGAGCAGTTCTTC. Its protein is CASGGGVSYNEQFF.

V usage is TRBV2 and J usage is TRBJ2-5; TRBD2 aligns across 11 bases. The CDR3 runs to 14 residues. Germline-derived CDR1 and CDR2 are SNHLY and FYNNEI. The junction had 2 bases not matched to a gene; V was cut back by 6 bases and J by 2 bases. The CDR3 DNA reads as TGTGCCAGCAGCAGGACTAGCGGGCAAGAGACCCAGTACTTC. Its translation: CASSRTSGQETQYF.

This clone has only one observation. The chain's CDR3 is CASSEGWGGSLMNTEAFF. As DNA, the CDR3 is TGTGCCAGCAGTGAAGGATGGGGAGGCTCCTTGATGAACACTGAAGCTTTCTTT. V gene TRBV6-1 combines with J gene TRBJ1-1, with D uncertain. CDR1 MNHNS and CDR2 SASEGT come from the germline V gene. The CDR3 sequence is 18 residues long. Between the trimmed V and J ends, which lost 1 base and 0 bases, there was a span of 18 bases.

The chain employs TRBV7-9 and TRBJ2-7; D gene ambiguous. Between the trimmed V and J ends, which lost 5 bases and 1 base, there was a span of 3 bases. CDR1 and CDR2 from the germline V gene are SEHNR and FQNEAQ (reference sequence). The CDR3 has 11 amino acids. CDR3 DNA sequence: TGTGCCAGCAGCGCGTCCTACGAGCAGTACTTC. Translated: CASSASYEQYF.

The chain is built from TRBV15 and TRBJ2-5; 13 bases line up with TRBD2. V was clipped by 4 bases and J by 0 bases; unmatched bases: 5. The CDR3 extends over 17 amino acids. Germline CDR1 and CDR2: LNHNV and YYDKDF (reference sequence). The CDR3 loop is CATSTQGTSGDQETQYF. The CDR3, as DNA: TGTGCCACCAGCACCCAGGGGACTAGCGGGGACCAAGAGACCCAGTACTTC. The variable domain in full, completed from reference TRBV15 and TRBJ2-5, reads DAMVIQNPRYQVTQFGKPVTLSCSQTLNHNVMYWYQQKSSQAPKLLFHYYDKDFNNEADTPDNFQSRRPNTSFCFLDIRSPGLGDTAMYLCATSTQGTSGDQETQYFGPGTRLLVL.

The genes are TRBV29-1 and TRBJ2-7; 9 nucleotides align to TRBD2. This CDR3 contains 14 residues. V was pared by 6 bases and J by 2 bases, with 8 bases of the junction left unmatched. Germline V gives CDR1 SQVTM, CDR2 ANQGSEA. CDR3 sequence reads: CSVLSGRSTYEQYF. The CDR3 DNA reads as TGCAGCGTCCTTAGCGGGAGATCAACCTACGAGCAGTACTTC.

The chain has TRBV4-2 and TRBJ2-1, with D perhaps matching TRBD2 (7 bases). The length of the CDR3 is 17 residues. Deletions cut 5 bases from V and 0 bases from J, with 17 bases between. Germline-derived CDR1 and CDR2 are LGHNA and YNFKEQ. The CDR3 bases are TGTGCCAGCAGCGCTAGGCGGGGGCCGAGCTCCTACAATGAGCAGTTCTTC. Its protein product is CASSARRGPSSYNEQFF.

The chain has TRBV7-7 and TRBJ2-3; perhaps TRBD2 as D (6 bases). CDR1 and CDR2 from the germline V gene are SSHAT and FNYEAQ (reference sequence). V lost 4 bases and J lost 2, with 10 bases in between. CDR3 length equals 14 residues. DNA of the CDR3: TGTGCCAGCAGCTCGGGACTGAACACAGATACGCAGTATTTT. This encodes CASSSGLNTDTQYF.

The V gene is TRBV4-2, the J gene TRBJ1-5; a possible D gene is TRBD1 (6 bases). The ends were cut back, 4 bases at V and 4 bases at J, with 11 bases in the middle. The CDR3 is 14 amino acids. CDR1 LGHNA and CDR2 YNFKEQ come from the germline V gene. DNA of the CDR3: TGTGCCAGCAGCCTAGGACAGCAAAATCAGCCCCAGCATTTT. This translates into CASSLGQQNQPQHF.

V usage is TRBV6-4 and J usage is TRBJ2-2; 10 positions agree with TRBD1. The CDR3 extends over 15 amino acids. CDR1 and CDR2 from the germline V gene are MRHNA and SNTAGT. V lost 6 bases, J lost 5 bases, and 6 bases stayed unmatched. The CDR3 sequence: CASRTGGDGTGELFF. CDR3 sequence (DNA): TGTGCCAGCAGGACAGGGGGCGATGGGACCGGGGAGCTGTTTTTT.

The chain links TRBV29-1 to TRBJ2-2; 7 bases align to TRBD1. There are 13 residues in the CDR3. The V segment lost 5 bases and the J segment 6 bases; nucleotides outside the gene matches: 6. From germline, CDR1 is SQVTM and CDR2 ANQGSEA. The CDR3 coding sequence is TGCAGCGTTCGCTTAACAGGGGCCGGGGAGCTGTTTTTT. As protein: CSVRLTGAGELFF.

The CDR3 DNA reads TGTGCCAGCAGCTTGAGGGGTACAGAGAACACTGAAGCTTTCTTT. Translation gives CASSLRGTENTEAFF. The V and J genes are TRBV5-5 and TRBJ1-1; D may be TRBD1 (5 bases). Deletions cut 1 base from V and 1 base from J, with 11 bases between. Per the germline V gene, CDR1 is SGHKS and CDR2 is YYEKEE (reference sequence). This CDR3 is built from 15 residues.